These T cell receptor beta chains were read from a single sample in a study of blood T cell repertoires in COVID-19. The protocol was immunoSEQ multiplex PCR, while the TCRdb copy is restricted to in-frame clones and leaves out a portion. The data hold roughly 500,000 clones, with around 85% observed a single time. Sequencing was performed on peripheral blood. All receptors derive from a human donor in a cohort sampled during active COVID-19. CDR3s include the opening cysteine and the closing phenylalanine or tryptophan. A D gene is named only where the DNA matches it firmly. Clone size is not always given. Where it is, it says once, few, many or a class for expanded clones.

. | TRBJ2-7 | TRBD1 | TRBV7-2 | TGTGCCAGCAGCCCGAGGACAGGGGAGGAGGACGAGCAGTACTTC | CASSPRTGEEDEQYF
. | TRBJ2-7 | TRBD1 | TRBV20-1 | TGCAGTGCTAGTGACCAATTTGGACAGGGATCGAACGAGCAGTACTTC | CSASDQFGQGSNEQYF
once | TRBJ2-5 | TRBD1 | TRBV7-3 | TGTGCCAGCAGTGTTACAGGGGGTTGGGAGACCCAGTACTTC | CASSVTGGWETQYF
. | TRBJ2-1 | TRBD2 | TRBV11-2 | TGTGCCAGCAGCTTAGTACTAGCGGGAGGAGATAATGAGCAGTTCTTC | CASSLVLAGGDNEQFF
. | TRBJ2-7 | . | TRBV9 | TGTGCCAGCAGCGTAGCTCAGGGTCGGTCCTACGAGCAGTACTTC | CASSVAQGRSYEQYF
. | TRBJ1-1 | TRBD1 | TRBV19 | TGTGCCAGTAGTATCCGCCTTTACAGGGGCGAGGACACTGAAGCTTTCTTT | CASSIRLYRGEDTEAFF
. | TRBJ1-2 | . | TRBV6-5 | TGTGCCAGCACTAGGACTTACCCCGACTATGGCTACACCTTC | CASTRTYPDYGYTF
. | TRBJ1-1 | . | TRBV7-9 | TGTGCCAGCAGCTCCCTTTGGGGCGGGAGGACTGAAGCTTTCTTT | CASSSLWGGRTEAFF
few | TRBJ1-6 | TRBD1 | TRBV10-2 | TGCGCCAGCAGTGAGACAGGGGGGGATAATTCACCCCTCCACTTT | CASSETGGDNSPLHF
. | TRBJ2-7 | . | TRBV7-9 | TGTGCCAGCAGCCCAGGGACTGCAGAGCAGTACTTC | CASSPGTAEQYF
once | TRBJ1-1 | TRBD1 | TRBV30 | TGTGCCTGGGCGGGACAGTCCGACACTGAAGCTTTCTTT | CAWAGQSDTEAFF
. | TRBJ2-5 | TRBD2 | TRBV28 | TGTGCCAGCACCTGGACTAGCGGGCAAGAGACCCAGTACTTC | CASTWTSGQETQYF
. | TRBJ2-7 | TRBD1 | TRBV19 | TGTGCCAGTAGTAGCATGGACAGGGGTCACGAGCAGTACTTC | CASSSMDRGHEQYF
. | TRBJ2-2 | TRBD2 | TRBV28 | TGTGCCAGCAGTTTATTAGCGGGATACACCGGGGAGCTGTTTTTT | CASSLLAGYTGELFF
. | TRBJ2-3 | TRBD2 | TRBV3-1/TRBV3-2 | TGTGCCAGCAGCTTGCCGGGACTAGCGGGAGGAATAGATACGCAGTATTTT | CASSLPGLAGGIDTQYF
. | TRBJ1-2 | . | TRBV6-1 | TGTGCCAGCAGTGAAGCTAGCGGGTGGGGGGTTTATGGCTACACCTTC | CASSEASGWGVYGYTF
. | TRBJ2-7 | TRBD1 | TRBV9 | TGTGCCAGCAGCGTTGGGCCGACAGGGGGGTCATCCTACGAGCAGTACTTC | CASSVGPTGGSSYEQYF
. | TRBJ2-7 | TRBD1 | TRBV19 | TGTGCCAGTAGTGTGGACAGGGGAGCCGAGCAGTACTTC | CASSVDRGAEQYF
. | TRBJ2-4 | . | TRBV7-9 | TGTGCCAGCAGCTTAGTCCCCGGGTACGAGTACTTC | CASSLVPGYEYF
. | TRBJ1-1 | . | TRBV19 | TGTGCCAGTAGTGTCGGAGGGGCGGCCACTGAAGCTTTCTTT | CASSVGGAATEAFF
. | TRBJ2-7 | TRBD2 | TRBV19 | TGTGCCAGTAGTTCCGGGACTAGCGGCTACGAGCAGTACTTC | CASSSGTSGYEQYF
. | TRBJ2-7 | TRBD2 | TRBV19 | TGTGCCAGTACTCCGGGAGGCTCCTACGAGCAGTACTTC | CASTPGGSYEQYF
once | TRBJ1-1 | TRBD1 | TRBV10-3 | TGTGCCACAAATATTATTGAGGGGGCAAGTACTGAAGCTTTCTTT | CATNIIEGASTEAFF
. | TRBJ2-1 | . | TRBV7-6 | TGTGCCAGTTGGGACTCAAATACAAATGAGCAGTTCTTC | CASWDSNTNEQFF
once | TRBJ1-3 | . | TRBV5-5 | TGTGCCAGCAGCCCTCTCGCGCAGACTCTCTCTGGAAACACCATATATTTT | CASSPLAQTLSGNTIYF
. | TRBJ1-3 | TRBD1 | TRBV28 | TGTGCCAGCAGTCCCCCCGGGACAGGGTATCCTGGAAACACCATATATTTT | CASSPPGTGYPGNTIYF
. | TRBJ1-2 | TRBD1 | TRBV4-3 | TGCGCCAGCAGCCAAGGGGACAGGGGGCGTCATGGCTACACCTTC | CASSQGDRGRHGYTF
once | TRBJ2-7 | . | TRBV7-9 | TGTGCCGTCCAGAGAGGTTCACACGAGCAGTACTTC | CAVQRGSHEQYF
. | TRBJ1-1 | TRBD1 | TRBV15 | TGTGCCACCAGCAGAGGAGACAGGGGGGACACTGAAGCTTTCTTT | CATSRGDRGDTEAFF
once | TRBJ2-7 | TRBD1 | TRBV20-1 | TGCAGTGCTAGTCGGCAGGACAGGGCCACCTACGAGCAGTACTTC | CSASRQDRATYEQYF
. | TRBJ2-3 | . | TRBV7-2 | TGTGCCAGCAGCTCCTCGGGAGATACGCAGTATTTT | CASSSSGDTQYF
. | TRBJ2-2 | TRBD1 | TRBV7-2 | TGTGCCAGCAGCTCCGGACAGGGCGGGACCACCGGGGAGCTGTTTTTT | CASSSGQGGTTGELFF
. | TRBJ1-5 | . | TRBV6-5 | TGTGCCAGCAGCGGACAGTTTACTAGCAATCAGCCCCAGCATTTT | CASSGQFTSNQPQHF
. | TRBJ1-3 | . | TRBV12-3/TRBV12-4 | TGTGCCGGGAGCTTAAGCTCTGGAAACACCATATATTTT | CAGSLSSGNTIYF
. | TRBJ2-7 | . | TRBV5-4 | TGTGCCAGCAGCTTTCAAGGGAGCTCCTACGAGCAGTACTTC | CASSFQGSSYEQYF
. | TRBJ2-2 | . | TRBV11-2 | TGTGCCAGCAGCCTGAAAATCGGTTCGGGCACCGGGGAGCTGTTTTTT | CASSLKIGSGTGELFF
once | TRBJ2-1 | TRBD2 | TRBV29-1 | TGCAGCGGGGGACTAGCGGGAGGCAATGAGCAGTTCTTC | CSGGLAGGNEQFF
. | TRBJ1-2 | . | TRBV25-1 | TGTGCCAGCAGTGAAAGGGGCCATGGGATATCCTATGGCTACACCTTC | CASSERGHGISYGYTF
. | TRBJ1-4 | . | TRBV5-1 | TGCGCCAGCAGCTTGGGGGCCTCTAATGAAAAACTGTTTTTT | CASSLGASNEKLFF
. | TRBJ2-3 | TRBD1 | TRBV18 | TGTGCCAGCTCACTACAGGGGATGGACACAGATACGCAGTATTTT | CASSLQGMDTDTQYF
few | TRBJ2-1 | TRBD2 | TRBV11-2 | TGTGCCAGCAGAGCGGGGCCGGGAGGCGATGAGCAGTTCTTC | CASRAGPGGDEQFF
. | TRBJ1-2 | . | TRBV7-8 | TGTGCCAGCAGCTTAGAAGGGCCAGGGACTAACTATGGCTACACCTTC | CASSLEGPGTNYGYTF
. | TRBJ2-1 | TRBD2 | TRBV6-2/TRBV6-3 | TGTGCCAGCAGTTACTCGGGTAGCGGGAGAAACAATGAGCAGTTCTTC | CASSYSGSGRNNEQFF
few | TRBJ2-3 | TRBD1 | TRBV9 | TGTGCCAGCAGCGTAGGGACAGGGCCCACAGATACGCAGTATTTT | CASSVGTGPTDTQYF
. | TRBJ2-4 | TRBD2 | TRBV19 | TGTGCCAGTACTCAAACTAGCGGGGGAGGGTGGAACATTCAGTACTTC | CASTQTSGGGWNIQYF
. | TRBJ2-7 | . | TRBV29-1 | TGCAGCGTTTCAGCCCGGGGATCCTACGAGCAGTACTTC | CSVSARGSYEQYF
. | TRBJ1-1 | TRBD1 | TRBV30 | TGTGCCTTCCGGGACAGGGCGAACACTGAAGCTTTCTTT | CAFRDRANTEAFF
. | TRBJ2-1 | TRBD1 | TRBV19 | TGTGCCAGTACCCTGACAGGGTCGAGGAATGAGCAGTTCTTC | CASTLTGSRNEQFF
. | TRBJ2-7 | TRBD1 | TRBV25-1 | TGTGCCAGCAGACGGACAGGGGGCTACGAGCAGTACTTC | CASRRTGGYEQYF
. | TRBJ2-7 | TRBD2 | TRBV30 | TGTGCCTGGAACAAAGGGACTATCTACGAGCAGTACTTC | CAWNKGTIYEQYF
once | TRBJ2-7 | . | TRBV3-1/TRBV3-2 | TGTGCCAGCAGCCAACGAGACTACGAGCAGTACTTC | CASSQRDYEQYF
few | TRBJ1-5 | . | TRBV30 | TGTGCCTGGAGTGTCGGTAGCAATCAGCCCCAGCATTTT | CAWSVGSNQPQHF
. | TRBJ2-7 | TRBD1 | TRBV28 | TGTGCCAGCTCCCGGGACAGGGGGCCCTCCTCCCCGTACTTC | CASSRDRGPSSPYF
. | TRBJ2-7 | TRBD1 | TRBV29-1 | TGCAGCGTTGAAGACCGGACAGGGGGCTACGAGCAGTACTTC | CSVEDRTGGYEQYF
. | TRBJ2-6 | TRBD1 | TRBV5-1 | TGCGCCAGCAGCTTGGACAGGGGCAACTTTGGGGCCAACGTCCTGACTTTC | CASSLDRGNFGANVLTF
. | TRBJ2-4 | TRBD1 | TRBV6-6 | TGTGCCAGCAGTTCCGGGACAGGGAACATTCAGTACTTC | CASSSGTGNIQYF
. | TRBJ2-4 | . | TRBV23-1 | TGCGCCAGCAGTCAATCGTCCGAAATACTAGCCAAAAACATTCAGTACTTC | CASSQSSEILAKNIQYF
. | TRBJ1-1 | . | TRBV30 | TGTGCCTGGGATGACTTCGGAGGGGACACTGAAGCTTTCTTT | CAWDDFGGDTEAFF